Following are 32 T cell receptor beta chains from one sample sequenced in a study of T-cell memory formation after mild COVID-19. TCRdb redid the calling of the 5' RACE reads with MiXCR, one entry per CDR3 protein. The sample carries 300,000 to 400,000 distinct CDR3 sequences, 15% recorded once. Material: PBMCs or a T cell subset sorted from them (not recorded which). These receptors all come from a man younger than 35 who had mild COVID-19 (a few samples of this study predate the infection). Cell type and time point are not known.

CDR3 nucleotides: TGCAGTGCGGCGGGGGGGCCCCACGAGCAGTACGTC. This encodes CSAAGGPHEQYV. The genes are TRBV20-1 and TRBJ2-7; 9 positions agree with TRBD2. CDR3 length: 12 residues. Unmatched junction bases numbered 5, after V lost 6 bases and J lost 5 bases. The germline CDR1 and CDR2 sequences are DFQATT and SNEGSKA (reference sequence).

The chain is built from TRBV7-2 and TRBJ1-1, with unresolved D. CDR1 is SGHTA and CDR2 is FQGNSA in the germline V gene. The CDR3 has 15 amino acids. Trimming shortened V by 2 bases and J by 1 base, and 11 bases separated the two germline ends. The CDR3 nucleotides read TGTGCCAGCAGCTTATTTCGGGCAGGGAACACTGAAGCTTTCTTT. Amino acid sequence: CASSLFRAGNTEAFF.

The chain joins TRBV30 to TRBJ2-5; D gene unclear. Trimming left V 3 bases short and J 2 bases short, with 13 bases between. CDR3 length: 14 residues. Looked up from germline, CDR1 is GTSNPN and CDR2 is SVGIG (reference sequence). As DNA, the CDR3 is TGTGCCTGGAGCCCTCAGATGCCTCAAGAGACCCAGTACTTC. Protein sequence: CAWSPQMPQETQYF.

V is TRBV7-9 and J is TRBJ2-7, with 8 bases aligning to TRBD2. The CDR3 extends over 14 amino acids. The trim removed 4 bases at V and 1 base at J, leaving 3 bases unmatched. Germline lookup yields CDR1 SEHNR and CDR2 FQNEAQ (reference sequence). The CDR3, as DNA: TGTGCCAGCAGCTGGGCGGGGGGTTCCTACGAGCAGTACTTC. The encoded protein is CASSWAGGSYEQYF.

CDR3 loop: CASSWGNSGNTIYF. The CDR3 DNA follows: TGTGCCAGCAGCTGGGGAAATTCAGGAAACACCATATATTTT. The chain combines TRBV7-2 with TRBJ1-3; D is unclear. The V gene's germline CDR1 is SGHTA and CDR2 FQGNSA. The V gene lost 4 bases and the J gene lost 4 bases, with 11 bases spanning the gap. CDR3 length: 14 amino acids. Together with reference TRBV7-2 and TRBJ1-3, the CDR3 gives the full variable domain: GAGVSQSPSNKVTEKGKDVELRCDPISGHTALYWYRQSLGQGLEFLIYFQGNSAPDKSGLPSDRFSAERTGGSVSTLTIQRTQQEDSAVYLCASSWGNSGNTIYFGEGSWLTVV.

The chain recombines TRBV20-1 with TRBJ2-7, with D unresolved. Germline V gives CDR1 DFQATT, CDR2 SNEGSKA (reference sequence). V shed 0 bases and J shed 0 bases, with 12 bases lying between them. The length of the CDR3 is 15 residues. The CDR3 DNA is TGCAGTGCTAGAGATCTGAAGGCTAACTCCTACGAGCAGTACGTC. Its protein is CSARDLKANSYEQYV.

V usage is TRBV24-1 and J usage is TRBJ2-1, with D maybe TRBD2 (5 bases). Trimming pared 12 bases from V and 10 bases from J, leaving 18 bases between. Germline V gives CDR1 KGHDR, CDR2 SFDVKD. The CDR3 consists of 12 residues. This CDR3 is CAPRGLSTEQFF. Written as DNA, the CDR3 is TGTGCCCCCCGGGGTCTGTCGACGGAGCAGTTCTTC.

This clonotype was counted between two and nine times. Here the CDR3 DNA reads TGTGCCAGCAGTTACGTTGGGGAGACCCAGTACTTC. It yields the protein CASSYVGETQYF. The chain has TRBV6-2 or TRBV6-3 and TRBJ2-5; the D is unclear. Trimming left V 2 bases short and J 5 bases short, with 6 bases between. The CDR3 contains 12 residues. Germline CDR1 MNHEY, CDR2 SVGEGT.

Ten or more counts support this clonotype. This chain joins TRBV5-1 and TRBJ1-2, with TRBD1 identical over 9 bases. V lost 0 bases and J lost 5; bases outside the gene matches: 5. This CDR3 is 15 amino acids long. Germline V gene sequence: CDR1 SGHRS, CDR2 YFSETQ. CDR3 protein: CASSLEQGAGYGYTF. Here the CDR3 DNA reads TGCGCCAGCAGCTTGGAACAGGGGGCCGGTTATGGCTACACCTTC.

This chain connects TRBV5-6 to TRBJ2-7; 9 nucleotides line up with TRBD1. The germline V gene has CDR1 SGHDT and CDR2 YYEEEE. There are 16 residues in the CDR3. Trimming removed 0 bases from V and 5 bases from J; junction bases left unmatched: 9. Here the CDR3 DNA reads TGTGCCAGCAGCTTGGGGACACGGGACAGGGACCACGAGCAGTACTTC. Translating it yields CASSLGTRDRDHEQYF.

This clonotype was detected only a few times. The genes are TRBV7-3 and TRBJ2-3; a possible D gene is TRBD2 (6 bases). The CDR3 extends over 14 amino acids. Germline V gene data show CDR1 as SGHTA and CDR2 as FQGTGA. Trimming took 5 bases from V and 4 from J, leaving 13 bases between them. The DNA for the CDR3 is TGTGCCAGCAGCGCCACTAGCATGGCAGATACGCAGTATTTT. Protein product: CASSATSMADTQYF.

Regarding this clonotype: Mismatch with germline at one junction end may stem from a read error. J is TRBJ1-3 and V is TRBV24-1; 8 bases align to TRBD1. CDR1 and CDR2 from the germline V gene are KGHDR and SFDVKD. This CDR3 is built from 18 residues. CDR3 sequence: CATSEWQGAILSVNTIYF. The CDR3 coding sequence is TGTGCCACCAGTGAATGGCAGGGGGCTATTCTATCTGTAAACACCATATATTTT.

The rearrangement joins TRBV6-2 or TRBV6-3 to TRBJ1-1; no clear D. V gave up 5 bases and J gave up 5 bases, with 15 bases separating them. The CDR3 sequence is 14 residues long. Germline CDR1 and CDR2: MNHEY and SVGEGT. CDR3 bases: TGTGCCAGCAGTCGTGGAGGCCTGGGGACTGAAGCTTTCTTT. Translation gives CASSRGGLGTEAFF.

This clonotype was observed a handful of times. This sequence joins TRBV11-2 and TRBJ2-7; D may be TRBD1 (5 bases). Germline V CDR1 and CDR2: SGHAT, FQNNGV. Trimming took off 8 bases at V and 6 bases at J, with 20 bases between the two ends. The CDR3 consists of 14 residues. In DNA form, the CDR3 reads TGTGCCAGCCAAACCTCCGTGGGTCAGGGCGAGCAGTACGTC. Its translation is CASQTSVGQGEQYV.

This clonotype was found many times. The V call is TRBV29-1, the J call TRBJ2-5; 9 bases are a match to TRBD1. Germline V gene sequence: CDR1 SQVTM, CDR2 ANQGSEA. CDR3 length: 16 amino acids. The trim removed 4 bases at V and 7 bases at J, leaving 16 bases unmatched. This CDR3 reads CSVGGQGWRSGRTQYF. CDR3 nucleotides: TGCAGCGTTGGGGGACAGGGATGGCGTTCGGGGAGGACCCAGTACTTC.

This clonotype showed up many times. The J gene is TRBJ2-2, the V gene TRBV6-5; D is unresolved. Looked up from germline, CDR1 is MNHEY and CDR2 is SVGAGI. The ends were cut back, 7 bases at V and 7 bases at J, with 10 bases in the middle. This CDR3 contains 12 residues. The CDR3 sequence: CASTPNNGELFF. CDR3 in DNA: TGTGCCAGCACTCCAAATAACGGGGAGCTGTTTTTT.

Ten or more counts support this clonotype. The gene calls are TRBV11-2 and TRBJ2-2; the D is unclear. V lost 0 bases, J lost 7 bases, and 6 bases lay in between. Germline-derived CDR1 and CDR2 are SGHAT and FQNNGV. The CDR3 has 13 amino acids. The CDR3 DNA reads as TGTGCCAGCAGCTTAGAGGTTTTCGGGGAGCTGTTTTTT. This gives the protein CASSLEVFGELFF.

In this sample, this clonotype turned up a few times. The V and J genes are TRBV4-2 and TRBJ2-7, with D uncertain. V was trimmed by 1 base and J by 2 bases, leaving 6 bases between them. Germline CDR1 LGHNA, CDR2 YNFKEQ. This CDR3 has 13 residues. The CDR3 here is CASSQGDTYEQYF. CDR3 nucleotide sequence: TGTGCCAGCAGCCAAGGTGACACCTACGAGCAGTACTTC.

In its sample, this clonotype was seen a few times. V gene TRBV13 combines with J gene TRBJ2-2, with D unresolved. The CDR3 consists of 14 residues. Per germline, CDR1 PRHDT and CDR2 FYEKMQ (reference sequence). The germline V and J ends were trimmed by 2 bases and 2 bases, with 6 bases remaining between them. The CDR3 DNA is TGTGCCAGCAGCTTAAACAGAAACACCGGGGAGCTGTTTTTT. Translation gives CASSLNRNTGELFF.

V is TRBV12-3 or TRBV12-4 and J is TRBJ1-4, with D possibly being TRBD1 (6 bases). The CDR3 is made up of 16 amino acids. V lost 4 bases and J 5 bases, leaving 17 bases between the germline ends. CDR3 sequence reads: CASSSMTTGWNEKLFF. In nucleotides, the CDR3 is TGTGCCAGCAGTTCTATGACGACAGGTTGGAATGAAAAACTGTTTTTT.

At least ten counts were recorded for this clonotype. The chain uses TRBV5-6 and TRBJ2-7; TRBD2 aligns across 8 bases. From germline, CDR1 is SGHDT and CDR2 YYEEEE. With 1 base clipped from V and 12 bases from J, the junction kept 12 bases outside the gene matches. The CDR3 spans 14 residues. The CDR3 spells CASSLYFDGLAGYV. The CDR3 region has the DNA TGTGCCAGCAGCTTGTACTTCGACGGACTAGCCGGGTACGTC.

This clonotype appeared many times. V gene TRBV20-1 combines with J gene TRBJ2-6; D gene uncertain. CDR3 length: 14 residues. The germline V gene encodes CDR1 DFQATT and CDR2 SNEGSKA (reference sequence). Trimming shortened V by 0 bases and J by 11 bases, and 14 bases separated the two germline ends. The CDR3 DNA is TGCAGTGCTAGAGATCAGAGCTCATCGGACGTCCTGACTTTC. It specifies CSARDQSSSDVLTF.

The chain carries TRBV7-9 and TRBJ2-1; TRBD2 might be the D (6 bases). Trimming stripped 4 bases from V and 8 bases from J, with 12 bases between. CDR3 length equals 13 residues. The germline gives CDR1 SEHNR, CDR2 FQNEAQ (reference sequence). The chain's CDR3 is CASSYGLLDEQFF. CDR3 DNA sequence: TGTGCCAGCAGCTATGGACTACTTGATGAGCAGTTCTTC.

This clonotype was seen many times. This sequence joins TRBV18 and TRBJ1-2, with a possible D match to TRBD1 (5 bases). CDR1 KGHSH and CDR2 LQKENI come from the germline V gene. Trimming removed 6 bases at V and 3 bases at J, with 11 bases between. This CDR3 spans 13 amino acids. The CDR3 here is CASSPRGDYGYTF. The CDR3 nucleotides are TGTGCCAGCTCCCCCAGAGGGGACTATGGCTACACCTTC.

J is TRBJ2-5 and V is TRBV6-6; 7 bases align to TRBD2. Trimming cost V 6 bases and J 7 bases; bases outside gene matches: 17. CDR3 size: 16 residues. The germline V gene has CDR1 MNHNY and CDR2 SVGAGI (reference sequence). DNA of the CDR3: TGTGCCAGCAGATTAAAACTTGGTCGCCCGGGGGGGACCCAGTACTTC. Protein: CASRLKLGRPGGTQYF.

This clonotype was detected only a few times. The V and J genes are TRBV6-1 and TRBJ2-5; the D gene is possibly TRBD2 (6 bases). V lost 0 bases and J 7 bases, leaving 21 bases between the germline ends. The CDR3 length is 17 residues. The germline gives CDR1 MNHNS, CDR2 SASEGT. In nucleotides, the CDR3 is TGTGCCAGCAGTGAAGCGCGGGACCGGGCCGTAGGACGGACCCAGTACTTC. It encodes CASSEARDRAVGRTQYF.

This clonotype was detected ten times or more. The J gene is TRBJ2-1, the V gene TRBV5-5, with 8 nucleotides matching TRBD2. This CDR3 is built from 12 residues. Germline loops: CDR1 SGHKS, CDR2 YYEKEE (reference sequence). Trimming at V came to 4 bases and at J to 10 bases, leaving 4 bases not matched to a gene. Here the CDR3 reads CASSLSGVEQFF. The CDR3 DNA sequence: TGTGCCAGCAGCCTTAGCGGGGTGGAGCAGTTCTTC.

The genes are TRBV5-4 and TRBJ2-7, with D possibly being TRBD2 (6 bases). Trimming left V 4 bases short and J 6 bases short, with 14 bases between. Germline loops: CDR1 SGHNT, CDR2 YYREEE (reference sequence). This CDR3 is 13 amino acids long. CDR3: CASSLGTDGEQYV. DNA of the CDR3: TGTGCCAGCAGCCTAGGGACTGATGGCGAGCAGTACGTC.

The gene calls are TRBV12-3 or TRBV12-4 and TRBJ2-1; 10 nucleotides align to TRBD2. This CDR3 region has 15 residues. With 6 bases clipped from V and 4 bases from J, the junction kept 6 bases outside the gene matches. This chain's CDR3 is CASRPQRGGYNEQFF. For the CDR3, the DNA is TGTGCCAGCAGACCACAGCGGGGGGGATACAATGAGCAGTTCTTC.

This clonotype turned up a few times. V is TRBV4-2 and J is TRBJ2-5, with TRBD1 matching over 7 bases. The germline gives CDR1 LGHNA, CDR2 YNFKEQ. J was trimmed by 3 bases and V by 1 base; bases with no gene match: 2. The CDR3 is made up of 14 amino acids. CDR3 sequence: CASSQGDRKETQYF. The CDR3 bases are TGTGCCAGCAGCCAAGGGGACAGAAAAGAGACCCAGTACTTC.

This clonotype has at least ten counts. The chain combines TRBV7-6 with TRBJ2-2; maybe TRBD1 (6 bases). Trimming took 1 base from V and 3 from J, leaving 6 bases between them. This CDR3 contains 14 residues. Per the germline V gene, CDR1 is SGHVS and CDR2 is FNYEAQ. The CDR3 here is CASSLGGHTGELFF. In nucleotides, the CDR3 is TGTGCCAGCAGCTTAGGGGGGCACACCGGGGAGCTGTTTTTT.

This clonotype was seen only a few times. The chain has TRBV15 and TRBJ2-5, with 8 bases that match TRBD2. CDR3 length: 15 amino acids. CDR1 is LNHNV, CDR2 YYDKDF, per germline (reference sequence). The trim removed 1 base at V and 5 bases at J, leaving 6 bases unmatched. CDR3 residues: CATSRARGGAETQYF. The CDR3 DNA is TGTGCCACCAGCAGAGCCCGGGGGGGCGCGGAGACCCAGTACTTC.